This T cell receptor beta chain originates from a study of beta chain features in type 1 diabetes. Study-wide background: All samples yielded 107,917,701 examined sorted cells. General study findings and limits: PCR might pick shorter templates more often, in the same way for patients and controls.

This clone was observed a handful of times. What it recognizes is unknown. Of the isolated RNA, all was reverse transcribed, and so the sequenced material was expressed TCRB transcripts. Some clones are missing from TCRdb's copy, which holds only in-frame ones; the method was immunoSEQ multiplex PCR. The sample includes under 550,000 clones, approximately 10% seen only once; the top ten take more than 0.045%. The germline V and J ends were trimmed by 6 bases and 10 bases, with 13 bases remaining between them. The CDR3 is 13 residues long. Germline V gene sequence: CDR1 MNHEY, CDR2 SVGAGI. The origin of this receptor is a woman under 30 in good health. The V gene is TRBV6-5, the J gene TRBJ1-6; weak D call: TRBD1 (6 bases). The sequenced sample was naive CD4+ T cells from blood. The CDR3 protein is CASSGRGSSPLHF. The CDR3 DNA reads as TGTGCCAGCAGCGGCAGGGGAAGCTCACCCCTCCACTTT.